The present T cell receptor beta chain was sequenced within a study of T cells in narcolepsy. Study context: Patients with NT1 or NT2 and healthy control donors were enrolled.

This CDR3 has 15 amino acids. Germline V gene lookup returns CDR1 MDHEN and CDR2 SYDVKM. The V end lost 6 bases, the J end lost 3 bases, and 15 bases lay between the germline ends. Study-wide results and caveats: Healthy controls reportedly lacked the autoreactive clonotypes serially found in patients' blood. Same-patient CSF and blood CD4+ T cell clonotypes included HCRT-specific and TRIB2-specific autoreactive ones. Autoreactive clone sequences were missing from some blood memory CD4+ repertoires.

Of note for this clone: As yet, its antigen is unknown.

Data came from immunoSEQ multiplex PCR; TCRdb stores just in-frame clones and leaves some out. This table has roughly 40,000 clones, roughly 88% appearing once. The sequence was obtained from a human donor with narcolepsy. Sequencing was carried out using CD45RA- memory CD4+ T cells from PBMCs. The V and J genes are TRBV28 and TRBJ2-1; D is ambiguous. The CDR3 is CASSSRLYSYNEQFF. The CDR3 DNA sequence: TGTGCCAGCAGCAGCCGCCTATATAGCTACAATGAGCAGTTCTTC.